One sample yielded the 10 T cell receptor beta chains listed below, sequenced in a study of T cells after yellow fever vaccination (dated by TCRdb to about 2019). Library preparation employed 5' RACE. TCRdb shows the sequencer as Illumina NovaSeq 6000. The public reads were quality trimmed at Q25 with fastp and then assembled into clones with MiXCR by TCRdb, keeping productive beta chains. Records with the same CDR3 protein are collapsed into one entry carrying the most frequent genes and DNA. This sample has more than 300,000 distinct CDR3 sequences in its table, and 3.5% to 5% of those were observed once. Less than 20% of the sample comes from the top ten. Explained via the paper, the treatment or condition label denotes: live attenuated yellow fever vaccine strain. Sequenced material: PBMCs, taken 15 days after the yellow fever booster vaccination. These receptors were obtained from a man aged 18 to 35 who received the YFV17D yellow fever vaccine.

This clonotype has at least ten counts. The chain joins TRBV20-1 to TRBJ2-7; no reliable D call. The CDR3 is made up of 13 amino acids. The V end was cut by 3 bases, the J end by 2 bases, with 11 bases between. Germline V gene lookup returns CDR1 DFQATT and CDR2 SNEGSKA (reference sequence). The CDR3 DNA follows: TGCAGTGCTAGGAGTACGAGTACCTACGAGCAGTACGTC. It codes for CSARSTSTYEQYV.

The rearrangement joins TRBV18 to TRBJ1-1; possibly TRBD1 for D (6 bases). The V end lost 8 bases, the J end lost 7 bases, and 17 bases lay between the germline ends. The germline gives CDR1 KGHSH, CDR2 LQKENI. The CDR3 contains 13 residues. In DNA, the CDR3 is TGTGCCAGCACACAGGGCCTAGGAAATGAAGCTTTCTTT. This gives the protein CASTQGLGNEAFF.

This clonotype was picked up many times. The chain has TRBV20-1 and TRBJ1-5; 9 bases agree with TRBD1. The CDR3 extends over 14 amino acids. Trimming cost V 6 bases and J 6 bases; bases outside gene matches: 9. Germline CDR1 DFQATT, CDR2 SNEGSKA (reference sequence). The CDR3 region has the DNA TGCAGTGCAACGGGACAGGGAATAGGTCAGCCCCAGCATTTT. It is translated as CSATGQGIGQPQHF.

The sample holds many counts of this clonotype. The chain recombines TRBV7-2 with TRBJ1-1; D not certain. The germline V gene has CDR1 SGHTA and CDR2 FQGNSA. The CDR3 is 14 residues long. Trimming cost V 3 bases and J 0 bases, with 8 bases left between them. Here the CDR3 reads CASSLNSLNTEAFF. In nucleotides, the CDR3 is TGTGCCAGCAGCTTGAACAGCCTGAACACTGAAGCTTTCTTT.

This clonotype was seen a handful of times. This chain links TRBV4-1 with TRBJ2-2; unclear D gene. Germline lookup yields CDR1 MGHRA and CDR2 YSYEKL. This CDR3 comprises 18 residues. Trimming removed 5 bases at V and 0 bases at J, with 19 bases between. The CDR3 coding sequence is TGCGCCAGCAGCTCCCATCACCCCCTAACCTCGAACACCGGGGAGCTGTTTTTT. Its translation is CASSSHHPLTSNTGELFF.

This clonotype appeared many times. CDR3 amino acids: CASSGGIDRPSYEQYF. The DNA for the CDR3 is TGTGCCAGCAGCGGGGGGATCGACAGGCCTTCCTACGAGCAGTACTTC. V gene TRBV9 combines with J gene TRBJ2-7; TRBD1 is a possible D gene (6 bases). The CDR3 contains 16 residues. Trimming left V 3 bases short and J 1 base short, with 17 bases between. Germline V CDR1 and CDR2: SGDLS, YYNGEE.

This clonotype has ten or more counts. DNA for the CDR3: TGTGCCAGCAGTTACGGCAGGGTCGGGGAGCTGTTTTTT. It specifies CASSYGRVGELFF. The chain recombines TRBV6-6 with TRBJ2-2; the D gene is possibly TRBD1 (5 bases). Trimming stripped 2 bases from V and 7 bases from J, with 8 bases between. Germline CDR1 reads MNHNY; CDR2 reads SVGAGI (reference sequence). There are 13 residues in the CDR3.

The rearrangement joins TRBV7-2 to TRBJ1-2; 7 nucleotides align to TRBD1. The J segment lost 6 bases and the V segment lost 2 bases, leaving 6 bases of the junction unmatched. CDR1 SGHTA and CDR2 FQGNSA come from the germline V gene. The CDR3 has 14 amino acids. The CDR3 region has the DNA TGTGCCAGCAGCTTAATCGACAGGGTGGATGGCTACACCTTC. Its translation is CASSLIDRVDGYTF.

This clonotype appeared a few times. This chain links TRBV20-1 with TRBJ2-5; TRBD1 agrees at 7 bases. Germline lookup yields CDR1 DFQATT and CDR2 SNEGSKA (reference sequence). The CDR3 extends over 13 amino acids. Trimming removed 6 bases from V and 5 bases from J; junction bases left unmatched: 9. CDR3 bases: TGCAGTGCCGGTTCCCTACAGGGGGAGACCCAGTACTTC. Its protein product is CSAGSLQGETQYF.

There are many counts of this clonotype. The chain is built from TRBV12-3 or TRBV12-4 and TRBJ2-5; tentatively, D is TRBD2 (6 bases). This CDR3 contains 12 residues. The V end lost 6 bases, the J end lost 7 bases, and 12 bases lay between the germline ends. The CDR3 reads CASSNGGWTQYF. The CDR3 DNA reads TGTGCCAGCAGCAATGGAGGGTGGACCCAGTACTTC.